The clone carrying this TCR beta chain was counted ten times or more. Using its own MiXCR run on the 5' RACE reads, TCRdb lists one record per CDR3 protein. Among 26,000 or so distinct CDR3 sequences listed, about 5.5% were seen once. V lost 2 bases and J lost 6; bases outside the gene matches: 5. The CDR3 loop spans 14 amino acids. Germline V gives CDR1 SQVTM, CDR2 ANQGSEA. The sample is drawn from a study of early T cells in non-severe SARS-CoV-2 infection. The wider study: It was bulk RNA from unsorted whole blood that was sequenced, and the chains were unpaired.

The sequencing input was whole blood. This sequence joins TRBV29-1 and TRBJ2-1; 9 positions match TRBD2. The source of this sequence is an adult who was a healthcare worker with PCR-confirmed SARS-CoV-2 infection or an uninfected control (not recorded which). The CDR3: CSVERGSGGNEQFF. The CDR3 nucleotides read TGCAGCGTTGAACGGGGTAGCGGGGGCAATGAGCAGTTCTTC.